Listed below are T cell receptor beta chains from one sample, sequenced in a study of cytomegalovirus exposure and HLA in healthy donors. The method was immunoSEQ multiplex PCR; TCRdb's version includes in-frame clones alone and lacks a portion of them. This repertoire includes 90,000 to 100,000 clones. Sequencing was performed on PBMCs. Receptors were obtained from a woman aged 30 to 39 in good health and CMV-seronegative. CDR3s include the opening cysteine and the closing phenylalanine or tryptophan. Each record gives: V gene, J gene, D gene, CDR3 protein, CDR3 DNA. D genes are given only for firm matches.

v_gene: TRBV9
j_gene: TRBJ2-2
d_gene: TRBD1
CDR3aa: CASSPGTGGANTGELFF
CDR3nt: TGTGCCAGCAGCCCGGGGACAGGGGGCGCGAACACCGGGGAGCTGTTTTTT

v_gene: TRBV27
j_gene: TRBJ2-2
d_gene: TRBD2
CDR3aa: CASTSGGNTGELFF
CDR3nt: TGTGCCAGCACCAGCGGGGGGAACACCGGGGAGCTGTTTTTT

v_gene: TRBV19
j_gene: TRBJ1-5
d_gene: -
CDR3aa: CASSLGGGGNQPQHF
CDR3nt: TGTGCCAGTAGTCTGGGGGGAGGGGGCAATCAGCCCCAGCATTTT

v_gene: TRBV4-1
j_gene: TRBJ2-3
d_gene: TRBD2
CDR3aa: CASSLGTSGGLGTDTQYF
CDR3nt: TGCGCCAGCAGCCTCGGGACTAGCGGGGGGCTGGGCACAGATACGCAGTATTTT

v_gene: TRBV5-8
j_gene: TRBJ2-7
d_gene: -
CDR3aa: CASSPLGYEQYF
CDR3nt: TGTGCCAGCAGCCCCCTAGGTTACGAGCAGTACTTC

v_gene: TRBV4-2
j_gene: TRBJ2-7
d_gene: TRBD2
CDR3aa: CASSQDGLDSGSFEQYF
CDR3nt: TGTGCCAGCAGCCAAGATGGCCTCGATAGCGGGAGTTTCGAGCAGTACTTC

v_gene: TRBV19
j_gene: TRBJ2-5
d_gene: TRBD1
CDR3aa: CASSMFSRGHETQYF
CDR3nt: TGTGCCAGTAGTATGTTCTCGAGGGGGCACGAGACCCAGTACTTC

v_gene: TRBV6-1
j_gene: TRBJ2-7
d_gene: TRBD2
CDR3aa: CASSETSGSYEQYF
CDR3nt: TGTGCCAGCAGTGAAACTAGCGGGAGCTACGAGCAGTACTTC

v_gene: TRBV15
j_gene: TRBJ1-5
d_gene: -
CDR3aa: CATSAGVGEGYQPQHF
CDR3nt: TGTGCCACCAGCGCCGGGGTAGGGGAGGGCTATCAGCCCCAGCATTTT

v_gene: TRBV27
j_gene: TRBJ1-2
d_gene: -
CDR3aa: CASSLEEGYGYTF
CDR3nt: TGTGCCAGCAGTTTAGAGGAGGGGTATGGCTACACCTTC

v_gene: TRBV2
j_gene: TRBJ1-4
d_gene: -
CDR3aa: CASSSPGDGNEKLFF
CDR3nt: TGTGCCAGCAGTTCGCCAGGGGATGGTAATGAAAAACTGTTTTTT

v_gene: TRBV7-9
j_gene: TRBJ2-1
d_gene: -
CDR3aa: CASSREINEQFF
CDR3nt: TGTGCCAGCAGCCGGGAGATAAATGAGCAGTTCTTC

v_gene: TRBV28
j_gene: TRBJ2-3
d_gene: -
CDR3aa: CASSDGTSFTDTQYF
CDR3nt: TGTGCCAGCAGCGATGGGACTTCTTTCACAGATACGCAGTATTTT

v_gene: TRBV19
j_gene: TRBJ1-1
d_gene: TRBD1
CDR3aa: CASSTRDRGNTEAFF
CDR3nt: TGTGCCAGTAGTACCCGGGACAGGGGGAACACTGAAGCTTTCTTT

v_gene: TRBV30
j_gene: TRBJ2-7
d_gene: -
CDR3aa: CAGRTEFEQYF
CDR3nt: TGTGCCGGGAGGACGGAGTTCGAGCAGTACTTC

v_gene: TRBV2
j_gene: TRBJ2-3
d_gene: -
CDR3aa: CASIIGGRADTQYF
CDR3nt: TGTGCCAGCATAATCGGGGGACGCGCAGATACGCAGTATTTT

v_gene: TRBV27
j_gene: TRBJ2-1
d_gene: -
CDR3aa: CASSHPGEQFF
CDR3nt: TGTGCCAGCAGTCACCCGGGTGAGCAGTTCTTC

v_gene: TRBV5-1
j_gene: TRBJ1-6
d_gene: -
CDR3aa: CASSLEGADNSPLHF
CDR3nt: TGCGCCAGCAGCTTGGAAGGGGCGGATAATTCACCCCTCCACTTT

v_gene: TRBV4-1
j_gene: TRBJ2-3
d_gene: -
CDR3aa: CASSPFDSTSDTQYF
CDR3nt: TGCGCCAGCAGCCCTTTCGACTCGACTTCAGATACGCAGTATTTT

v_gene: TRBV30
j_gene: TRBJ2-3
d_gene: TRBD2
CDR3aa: CAWSVGLAGVLWWTDTQYF
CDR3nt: TGTGCCTGGAGTGTAGGGCTAGCGGGAGTACTGTGGTGGACAGATACGCAGTATTTT